This TCR beta chain was sequenced for a study of blood T cell repertoires in COVID-19. V lost 3 bases to trimming and J lost 5 bases; unmatched junction nucleotides: 10. Germline V gene data show CDR1 as SGHRS and CDR2 as YFSETQ. The CDR3 is 18 amino acids. Libraries were prepared by immunoSEQ multiplex PCR; TCRdb keeps only in-frame clonotypes and omits some of them. The sample has 150,000 to 200,000 clones, 65% to 85% seen once. The rearrangement links TRBV5-1 to TRBJ2-5; 16 positions match TRBD2. The sequenced sample was PBMCs or T cells enriched from blood (not recorded which). This receptor was identified in an older woman who had recovered from COVID-19. CDR3 residues: CASSSHGTSGGARETQYF. The DNA for the CDR3 is TGCGCCAGCAGCTCACACGGGACTAGCGGGGGGGCCCGGGAGACCCAGTACTTC.